This entry describes one TCR beta chain. This entry comes from a study of CD8 T cells in Susac syndrome. Per the germline V gene, CDR1 is LNHDA and CDR2 is SQIVND (reference sequence). V lost 1 base to trimming and J lost 6 bases; unmatched junction nucleotides: 3. The CDR3 is 14 amino acids. RNA amounts of roughly 0.45 to 1 ug underwent reverse transcription with random hexamers. TCRdb reprocessed the immunoSEQ multiplex PCR reads with MiXCR, giving one entry per CDR3 protein. The table shows some 47,000 distinct CDR3 sequences, with 80% to 95% occurring only once. The sequence was collected from a human donor in good health. The sequencing sample was made of CD8+ T cells from PBMCs. The rearrangement joins TRBV19 to TRBJ2-1, with 7 bases fitting TRBD2. The CDR3 region has the DNA TGTGCCAGTAGTATAGTTTGGACTAGCAATGAGCAGTTCTTC. Translating it yields CASSIVWTSNEQFF.